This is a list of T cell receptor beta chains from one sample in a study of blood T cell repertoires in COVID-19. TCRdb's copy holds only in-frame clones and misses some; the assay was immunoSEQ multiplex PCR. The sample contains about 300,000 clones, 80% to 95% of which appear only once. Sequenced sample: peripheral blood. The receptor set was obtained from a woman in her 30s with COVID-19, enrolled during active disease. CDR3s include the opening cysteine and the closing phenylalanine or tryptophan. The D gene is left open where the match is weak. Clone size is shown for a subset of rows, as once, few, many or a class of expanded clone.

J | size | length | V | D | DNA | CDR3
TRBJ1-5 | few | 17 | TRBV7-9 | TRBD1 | TGTGCCAGCAGCTTAGGAGTGGGACAGGAAAGCAATCAGCCCCAGCATTTT | CASSLGVGQESNQPQHF
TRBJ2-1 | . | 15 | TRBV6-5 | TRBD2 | TGTGCCAGCAGTTACGGGGCTAGCGGGAGCGATGAGCAGTTCTTC | CASSYGASGSDEQFF
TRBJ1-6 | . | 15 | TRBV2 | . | TGTGCCAGCAGTGAAGCGGTCAGGGCCAATTCACCCCTCCACTTT | CASSEAVRANSPLHF
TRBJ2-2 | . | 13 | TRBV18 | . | TGTGCCAGCTCACCAGGGGCGGCCGGGGAGCTGTTTTTT | CASSPGAAGELFF
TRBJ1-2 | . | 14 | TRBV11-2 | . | TGTGCCAGCAGCGTTAGGGGTCCCAACTATGGCTACACCTTC | CASSVRGPNYGYTF
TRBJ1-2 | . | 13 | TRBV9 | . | TGTGCCAGCAGCGGCGTCCGGGAAGATGGCTACACCTTC | CASSGVREDGYTF
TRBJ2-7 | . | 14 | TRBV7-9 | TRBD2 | TGTGCCAGCAGCTTTGAGCGGGAGGGGTACGAGCAGTACTTC | CASSFEREGYEQYF
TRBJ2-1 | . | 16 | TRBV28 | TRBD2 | TGTGCCAGCAGTTCGGGACTAGCGGGAGTGAGGAATGAGCAGTTCTTC | CASSSGLAGVRNEQFF
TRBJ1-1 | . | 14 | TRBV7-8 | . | TGTGCCAGCAGCTTAAGCGGGGGCCGCGCTGAAGCTTTCTTT | CASSLSGGRAEAFF
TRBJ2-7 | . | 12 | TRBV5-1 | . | TGCGCCAGCAGCTTTGGAGGCTACGAGCAGTACTTC | CASSFGGYEQYF
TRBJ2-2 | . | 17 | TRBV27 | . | TGTGCCAGCAGTATTACACTAGATGGCCCCAACACCGGGGAGCTGTTTTTT | CASSITLDGPNTGELFF
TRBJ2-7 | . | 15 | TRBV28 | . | TGTGCCAGCAGTCCTCGACAGGCCTACTTCTACGAGCAGTACTTC | CASSPRQAYFYEQYF
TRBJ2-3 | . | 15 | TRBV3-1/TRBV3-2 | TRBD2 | TGTGCCAGCAGCTTACAACCGCGGGGGGCAGATACGCAGTATTTT | CASSLQPRGADTQYF
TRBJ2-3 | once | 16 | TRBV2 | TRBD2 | TGTGCCAGCAGCGCAACTAGCGGGAGGCCCGCAGATACGCAGTATTTT | CASSATSGRPADTQYF
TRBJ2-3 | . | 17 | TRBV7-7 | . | TGTGCTAGCAGCTTAGGAGGTGGCCAGGGAATCGCAGATACGCAGTATTTT | CASSLGGGQGIADTQYF
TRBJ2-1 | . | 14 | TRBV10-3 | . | TGTGCCTCCGTTAGAGGCCCAGCGGAGAATGAGCAGTTCTTC | CASVRGPAENEQFF
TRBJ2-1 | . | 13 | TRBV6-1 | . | TGTGCCAGCAGTTTAGCTAGCACCAATGAGCAGTTCTTC | CASSLASTNEQFF
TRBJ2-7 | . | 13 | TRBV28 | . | TGTGCCAGCAGTACCCCCGAGTTCTACGAGCAGTACTTC | CASSTPEFYEQYF
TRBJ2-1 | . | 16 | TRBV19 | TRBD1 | TGTGCCAGTAGTCCCACCGGGACAGACTCCTACAATGAGCAGTTCTTC | CASSPTGTDSYNEQFF
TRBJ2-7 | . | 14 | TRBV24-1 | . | TGTGCCACCAGTGATCGGAGGGCCCCCCACGAGCAGTACTTC | CATSDRRAPHEQYF
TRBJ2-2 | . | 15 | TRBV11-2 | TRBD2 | TGTGCCAGCAGCGTCACTAGCGGGTACACCGGGGAGCTGTTTTTT | CASSVTSGYTGELFF
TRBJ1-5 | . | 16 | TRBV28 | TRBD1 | TGTGCCAGCAGTTTGGGACAGTTTTATAGCAATCAGCCCCAGCATTTT | CASSLGQFYSNQPQHF
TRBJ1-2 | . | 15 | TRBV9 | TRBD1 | TGTGCCAGCAGCGTAGAAGGACAGGGGGCCTATGGCTACACCTTC | CASSVEGQGAYGYTF
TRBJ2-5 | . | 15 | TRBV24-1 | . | TGTGCCACCAGTGTCAACCAGGGCGGTAGAGAGACCCAGTACTTC | CATSVNQGGRETQYF
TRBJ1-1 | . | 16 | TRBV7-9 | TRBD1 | TGTGCCAGCAGCTTAGGTTCAGGGGGTATGGGCACTGAAGCTTTCTTT | CASSLGSGGMGTEAFF
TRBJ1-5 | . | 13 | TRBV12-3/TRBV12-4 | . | TGTGCCAGCAGCACGGACTTTTACCAGCCCCAGCATTTT | CASSTDFYQPQHF
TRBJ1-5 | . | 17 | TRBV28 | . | TGTGCCAGCAGTTTATGGGAAGGACTCACCACCAATCAGCCCCAGCATTTT | CASSLWEGLTTNQPQHF
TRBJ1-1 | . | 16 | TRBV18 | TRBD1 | TGTGCCAGCTCACCTCTGAGACAGGGGATGAACACTGAAGCTTTCTTT | CASSPLRQGMNTEAFF
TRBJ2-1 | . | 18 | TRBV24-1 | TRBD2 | TGTGCCACCAGTGATTTGGGGACTAGCGGGAGCTCCTACAATGAGCAGTTCTTC | CATSDLGTSGSSYNEQFF
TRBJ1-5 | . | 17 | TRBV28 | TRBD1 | TGTGCCAGCAGTTTCTGGGGACAGACCTATAGCAATCAGCCCCAGCATTTT | CASSFWGQTYSNQPQHF
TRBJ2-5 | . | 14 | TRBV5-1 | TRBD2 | TGCGCCAGCAGCTCGCCGGGAGGCCAAGAGACCCAGTACTTC | CASSSPGGQETQYF
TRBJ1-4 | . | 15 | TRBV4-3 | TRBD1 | TGCGCCAGCAGCCCTCGGACAGGAGGTGGTGAAAAACTGTTTTTT | CASSPRTGGGEKLFF
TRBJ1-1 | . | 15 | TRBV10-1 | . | TGCGCCAGCAGTGAAGCAAAGGGGAATAACACTGAAGCTTTCTTT | CASSEAKGNNTEAFF
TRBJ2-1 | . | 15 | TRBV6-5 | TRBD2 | TGTGCCAGCAGCCAGACTAGCGGGAGTCGCAATGAGCAGTTCTTC | CASSQTSGSRNEQFF
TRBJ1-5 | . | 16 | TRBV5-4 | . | TGTGCCAGCAGCTTCGGCGGTGGAGGGGTTTCTCAGCCCCAGCATTTT | CASSFGGGGVSQPQHF
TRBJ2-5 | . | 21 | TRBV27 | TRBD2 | TGTGCCAGCAGTTTAGGGGCAGCGACTAGCGGGAGGGCCGGCGTACAAGAGACCCAGTACTTC | CASSLGAATSGRAGVQETQYF
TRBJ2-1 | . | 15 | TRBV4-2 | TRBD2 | TGTGCCAGCAGCCAACTAGCGGGTCCCTACAATGAGCAGTTCTTC | CASSQLAGPYNEQFF
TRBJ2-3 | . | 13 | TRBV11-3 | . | TGTGCCAGCAGCCCTAGTGGCACAGATACGCAGTATTTT | CASSPSGTDTQYF
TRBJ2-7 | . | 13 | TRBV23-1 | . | TGCGCCAGCAGTCTTCGGGGGTTTAGCGAGCAGTACTTC | CASSLRGFSEQYF
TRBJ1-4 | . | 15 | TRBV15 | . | TGTGCCACCGCCCTCAGGGGAGGGACTAATGAAAAACTGTTTTTT | CATALRGGTNEKLFF
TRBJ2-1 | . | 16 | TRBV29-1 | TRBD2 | TGCAGCGTTGAAGTCAACCCTAGCGGCAACTACAATGAGCAGTTCTTC | CSVEVNPSGNYNEQFF